Below, one T cell receptor beta chain is given with its context. This sample is drawn from a study of blood T cell repertoires in COVID-19. Study-level information: The United States, Italy and Spain were the sources of the acute and convalescent COVID-19 samples. Nucleic acid was either cDNA or gDNA, and it came from T cells, B-cell-depleted T cells, or PBMCs.

Authors' processing steps: Scientists estimated how many nucleated cells there were by amplifying reference gene primers. Some clones are missing from TCRdb's copy, which holds only in-frame ones; the method was immunoSEQ multiplex PCR. From that table come the V and J calls and clone size; the DNA was used to work out D and trimming. The data show some 180,000 clones, with around four fifths seen just once and over 7% held by the top ten. Looked up from germline, CDR1 is SGHDT and CDR2 is YYEEEE. This CDR3 is 17 amino acids long. Losses at the gene ends were 1 base for V and 3 bases for J; bases not matched to a gene: 9. Seattle cases were enrolled at active infection and followed longitudinally.

This clonotype originated in a woman older than 75 with COVID-19, enrolled during active disease. The sequenced sample was peripheral blood. The chain carries TRBV5-6 and TRBJ2-3; TRBD2 aligns across 9 bases. The CDR3 DNA reads TGTGCCAGCAGCTTGTACGCGGGGGGGCGTTTGACAGATACGCAGTATTTT. It codes for CASSLYAGGRLTDTQYF.